Reported below is one T cell receptor (beta chain). The antigen is not known. The sample originates from a study of response to subunit inactivated influenza vaccine. TCRdb called the RT-PCR reads again in MiXCR, with one record for every CDR3 protein. The sample shows fewer than 550,000 distinct CDR3 sequences, roughly 23% of them seen only once. The CDR3 has 16 residues. The V end was cut by 2 bases, the J end by 4 bases, with 18 bases between. In germline, CDR1 is SGHKS, CDR2 YYEKEE (reference sequence). General study points: After each seasonal influenza vaccination, few new T cells are recruited, the authors suggested.

The source of this sequence is a man aged 50-60 years who received an inactivated influenza vaccine. Sequencing used CD4+ T cells sorted from PBMCs, obtained 4 to 6 days after vaccination. The chain couples TRBV5-5 to TRBJ1-2, with D unresolved. This chain's CDR3 is CASSFSASPVLYGYTF. CDR3 nucleotide sequence: TGTGCCAGCAGCTTCTCCGCCTCCCCGGTCCTCTATGGCTACACCTTC.